These 21 T cell receptor beta chains came from one sample sequenced in a study of multiple sclerosis patients with progressive multifocal leukoencephalopathy. As for time point: time of PML onset. Using immunoSEQ multiplex PCR, the repertoire was profiled, and TCRdb retains in-frame clones only, with some absent. The sample yields 30,000 to 35,000 clones, roughly nine tenths seen once. Specimen: PBMCs, collected from a patient treated with natalizumab. The receptors come from a human donor with progressive multifocal leukoencephalopathy.

This sequence joins TRBV7-2 and TRBJ1-2; D is possibly TRBD1 (5 bases). Trimming pared 5 bases from V and 6 bases from J, leaving 16 bases between. The CDR3 totals 14 residues. Germline CDR1 and CDR2: SGHTA and FQGNSA. Here the CDR3 DNA reads TGTGCCAGCAGCAAAAGGGACGTTCACGATGGCTACACCTTC. Its translation: CASSKRDVHDGYTF.

The DNA for the CDR3 is TGTGCCAGCAGCTTAGGGACAGCCGGGGAGCTGTTTTTT. It codes for CASSLGTAGELFF. The rearrangement links TRBV7-9 to TRBJ2-2; TRBD1 is a possible D gene (6 bases). V dropped 1 base and J dropped 6 bases, with 6 bases sitting between them. This CDR3 is 13 amino acids long. Germline V gene lookup returns CDR1 SEHNR and CDR2 FQNEAQ (reference sequence).

The V call is TRBV19, the J call TRBJ1-2, with D hard to call. V lost 5 bases and J lost 2, with 12 bases in between. CDR1 and CDR2 from the germline V gene are LNHDA and SQIVND (reference sequence). The CDR3 consists of 14 residues. DNA for the CDR3: TGTGCCAGTAGTGAGGCTCTCTGGAACTATGGCTACACCTTC. It translates to CASSEALWNYGYTF.

This clone was recorded once. V usage is TRBV2 and J usage is TRBJ2-3; 8 bases map to TRBD1. Trimming took 6 bases from V and 11 from J; bases not matched to a gene: 7. The CDR3 runs to 12 residues. Germline CDR1 SNHLY, CDR2 FYNNEI. CDR3 in amino acids: CASSEDRVKQYF. The CDR3 DNA reads as TGTGCCAGCAGCGAGGACAGGGTGAAGCAGTATTTT.

V and J are TRBV7-2 and TRBJ2-2; 9 nucleotides align to TRBD1. V was clipped by 1 base and J by 5 bases; unmatched bases: 2. Germline V gene lookup returns CDR1 SGHTA and CDR2 FQGNSA. This CDR3 spans 15 amino acids. The CDR3 DNA follows: TGTGCCAGCAGCTTAGTACAGGGGGCAACCGGGGAGCTGTTTTTT. Protein sequence: CASSLVQGATGELFF.

This sequence joins TRBV5-1 and TRBJ2-1; D is unclear. V lost 4 bases to trimming and J lost 0 bases, with 11 bases between them. The CDR3 length is 15 residues. Per the germline V gene, CDR1 is SGHRS and CDR2 is YFSETQ. The CDR3: CASSGDPSSYNEQFF. CDR3 coding DNA: TGCGCCAGCAGCGGGGATCCGAGCTCCTACAATGAGCAGTTCTTC.

This rearrangement joins TRBV6-1 to TRBJ2-1; 9 nucleotides align to TRBD2. CDR1 MNHNS and CDR2 SASEGT come from the germline V gene. The CDR3 loop spans 18 amino acids. V lost 2 bases, J lost 0 bases, and 8 bases stayed unmatched. The CDR3 nucleotides read TGTGCCAGCAGTGAACCAGGTAGCGGGGGAAGCTCCTACAATGAGCAGTTCTTC. Amino acids: CASSEPGSGGSSYNEQFF.

This sequence joins TRBV7-3 and TRBJ2-1; 10 bases are shared with TRBD2. The CDR3 consists of 16 residues. V lost 5 bases to trimming and J lost 6 bases; unmatched junction nucleotides: 10. Germline values: CDR1 SGHTA, CDR2 FQGTGA. This CDR3 is CASSARLAGAFNEQFF. CDR3 coding DNA: TGTGCCAGCAGCGCCCGCCTAGCGGGAGCGTTCAATGAGCAGTTCTTC.

The rearrangement uses TRBV18 and TRBJ2-3; 8 positions match TRBD2. Germline V gives CDR1 KGHSH, CDR2 LQKENI. The CDR3 loop spans 15 amino acids. Unmatched junction bases numbered 9, after V lost 6 bases and J lost 4 bases. CDR3 residues: CASSDGTSIADTQYF. The CDR3 region has the DNA TGTGCCAGCTCGGACGGGACTAGTATAGCAGATACGCAGTATTTT. The complete variable domain, with remaining parts taken from reference TRBV18 and TRBJ2-3, reads NAGVMQNPRHLVRRRGQEARLRCSPMKGHSHVYWYRQLPEEGLKFMVYLQKENIIDESGMPKERFSAEFPKEGPSILRIQQVVRGDSAAYFCASSDGTSIADTQYFGPGTRLTVL.

This clone has only one observation. The gene calls are TRBV10-3 and TRBJ1-2, with D tentatively TRBD1 (5 bases). The ends were cut back, 6 bases at V and 5 bases at J, with 7 bases in the middle. The CDR3 covers 11 residues. From germline, CDR1 is ENHRY and CDR2 SYGVKD. This CDR3 is CAIRKGYGYTF. CDR3 bases: TGTGCCATCAGGAAGGGGTATGGCTACACCTTC.

The rearrangement joins TRBV5-4 to TRBJ2-3, with unresolved D. Germline assignment: CDR1 SGHNT and CDR2 YYREEE (reference sequence). The CDR3 sequence is 12 residues long. Trimming removed 0 bases from V and 6 bases from J, with 5 bases in between. CDR3 nucleotides: TGTGCCAGCAGCTTGGTCGGGGATACGCAGTATTTT. This gives the protein CASSLVGDTQYF.

The V call is TRBV9, the J call TRBJ2-7; the D gene is possibly TRBD2 (6 bases). The ends were cut back, 4 bases at V and 2 bases at J, with 13 bases in the middle. CDR3 length: 14 amino acids. Germline CDR1 reads SGDLS; CDR2 reads YYNGEE. CDR3 loop: CASSPRLGPYEQYF. The DNA of the CDR3 is TGTGCCAGCAGCCCCCGACTAGGGCCCTACGAGCAGTACTTC.

This clone has only a few counts. The chain is built from TRBV9 and TRBJ2-6; D not resolved. The CDR3 sequence is 13 residues long. The germline V gene has CDR1 SGDLS and CDR2 YYNGEE. Trimming stripped 1 base from V and 4 bases from J, with 3 bases between. The CDR3 protein is CASSVSGANVLTF. DNA for the CDR3: TGTGCCAGCAGCGTATCCGGGGCCAACGTCCTGACTTTC.

This clone came up a few times. J is TRBJ2-7 and V is TRBV7-8; 9 bases are a match to TRBD1. Germline-derived CDR1 and CDR2 are SGHVS and FQNEAQ. The CDR3 consists of 13 residues. With V trimmed by 6 bases and J by 4 bases, 4 bases remained unmatched. The CDR3 DNA follows: TGTGCCAGCAGAGGGGACAGGGATTACGAGCAGTACTTC. This translates into CASRGDRDYEQYF.

The chain employs TRBV4-1 and TRBJ2-2; perhaps TRBD2 as D (5 bases). CDR1 is MGHRA and CDR2 is YSYEKL in the germline V gene. The germline V and J ends were trimmed by 4 bases and 3 bases, with 9 bases remaining between them. The CDR3 totals 14 residues. This CDR3 is CASSPRLYTGELFF. In nucleotides, the CDR3 is TGCGCCAGCAGCCCCAGACTATACACCGGGGAGCTGTTTTTT.

The chain recombines TRBV6-5 with TRBJ2-1; TRBD2 aligns across 7 bases. This CDR3 spans 15 amino acids. The V gene end was trimmed by 6 bases and the J gene end by 5 bases; junction bases not matched to a gene: 10. Germline loops: CDR1 MNHEY, CDR2 SVGAGI. The CDR3 DNA is TGTGCCAGCAGATCACCTTCTACTAGCGACAATGAGCAGTTCTTC. Translated, it gives CASRSPSTSDNEQFF.

The gene calls are TRBV5-1 and TRBJ1-1; D is uncertain. CDR1 and CDR2 from the germline V gene are SGHRS and YFSETQ. CDR3 length equals 14 residues. Between the trimmed V and J ends, which lost 1 base and 1 base, there was a span of 8 bases. The CDR3 sequence is CASSLSRRNTEAFF. For the CDR3, the DNA is TGCGCCAGCAGCTTGTCCCGGAGGAACACTGAAGCTTTCTTT.

The J gene is TRBJ2-3, the V gene TRBV5-1; D is unclear. V lost 0 bases to trimming and J lost 0 bases, with 11 bases between them. The CDR3 runs to 16 residues. Looked up from germline, CDR1 is SGHRS and CDR2 is YFSETQ. In nucleotides, the CDR3 is TGCGCCAGCAGCTTGGACCTTCAGAAAAGCACAGATACGCAGTATTTT. This encodes CASSLDLQKSTDTQYF. The full variable domain, in which reference TRBV5-1 and TRBJ2-3 provide the parts outside the CDR3, is KAGVTQTPRYLIKTRGQQVTLSCSPISGHRSVSWYQQTPGQGLQFLFEYFSETQRNKGNFPGRFSGRQFSNSRSEMNVSTLELGDSALYLCASSLDLQKSTDTQYFGPGTRLTVL.

The CDR3 region is CASSSGGSVRNTIYF. The CDR3 DNA reads as TGTGCCAGCAGCTCTGGTGGGTCCGTCCGAAACACCATATATTTT. V and J are TRBV7-9 and TRBJ1-3, with unresolved D. Trimming pared 4 bases from V and 5 bases from J, leaving 15 bases between. The CDR3 loop spans 15 amino acids. Germline V gene data show CDR1 as SEHNR and CDR2 as FQNEAQ (reference sequence). Full variable domain (remainder filled in from reference TRBV7-9 and TRBJ1-3): DTGVSQNPRHKITKRGQNVTFRCDPISEHNRLYWYRQTLGQGPEFLTYFQNEAQLEKSRLLSDRFSAERPKGSFSTLEIQRTEQGDSAMYLCASSSGGSVRNTIYFGEGSWLTVV.

The chain joins TRBV30 to TRBJ2-2, with TRBD2 matching over 14 bases. Trimming at V came to 3 bases and at J to 6 bases, leaving 15 bases not matched to a gene. In germline, CDR1 is GTSNPN, CDR2 SVGIG (reference sequence). The CDR3 spans 19 residues. CDR3 coding DNA: TGTGCCTGGAGGCTACCCTTCGCGACTAGCGGGAGGGCCCCCGGGGAGCTGTTTTTT. Its protein is CAWRLPFATSGRAPGELFF. Drawing the rest from reference TRBV30 and TRBJ2-2, the complete variable domain is SQTIHQWPATLVQPVGSPLSLECTVEGTSNPNLYWYRQAAGRGLQLLFYSVGIGQISSEVPQNLSASRPQDRQFILSSKKLLLSDSGFYLCAWRLPFATSGRAPGELFFGEGSRLTVL.

The chain is built from TRBV19 and TRBJ1-1, with unresolved D. The CDR3 loop spans 17 amino acids. Trimming stripped 1 base from V and 1 base from J, with 16 bases between. Germline V CDR1 and CDR2: LNHDA, SQIVND (reference sequence). CDR3 coding DNA: TGTGCCAGTAGTATAGCTATGTGGCCCCTCACGAACACTGAAGCTTTCTTT. Its translation: CASSIAMWPLTNTEAFF.